Detailed here is one T cell receptor beta chain. Antigen specificity is unknown. This sample was included in a study of T cell responses to AZD1222 COVID-19 vaccine. Overall study results and limits: Spike-specific TCR breadth and depth both grew after two AZD1222 doses. Possibly, clonal diversity was underestimated; donors were largely white British and included more females. At 160-218 and 743-854, vaccine-associated CD4 TCRs were dominant, and they spanned spike.

Only in-frame clones appear in the TCRdb table, and some are missing; sequencing was by immunoSEQ multiplex PCR. The profile shows 80,000 to 100,000 clones, roughly 84% of them singletons. The germline gives CDR1 ENHRY, CDR2 SYGVKD. Trimming left V 9 bases short and J 10 bases short, with 16 bases between. The CDR3 length is 13 residues. This sequence originates from an adult who received the AZD1222 COVID-19 vaccine. Sequenced material: peripheral blood, taken 28 days after the second AZD1222 dose. This chain links TRBV10-3 with TRBJ1-6; a weak D match, TRBD1 (5 bases). CDR3 region: CAIRVGGGSPLHF. Written as DNA, the CDR3 is TGTGCCATAAGGGTGGGGGGAGGATCACCCCTCCACTTT.